Listed below are T cell receptor beta chains from one sample, sequenced in a study of beta chain features in type 1 diabetes. TCRdb keeps only in-frame clones here, not all; method: immunoSEQ multiplex PCR. The sample consists of 400,000 to 550,000 clones, around 10% of them appearing once. Sample: naive CD4+ T cells from blood. The receptor set was obtained from a woman in her late teens or twenties in good health. CDR3s include the opening cysteine and the closing phenylalanine or tryptophan. A D gene is named only where the DNA matches it firmly. Size is stated for part of the rows, as once, few or many counts, or as a class when the clone is expanded.

J: TRBJ2-1
D: NA
size: NA
V: TRBV27
CDR3: CASSWGTKGAPIF
DNA: TGTGCCAGCAGTTGGGGAACGAAAGGGGCCCCCATCTTC

J: TRBJ1-2
D: NA
size: NA
V: TRBV15
CDR3: CATSRQTTGQDGYTF
DNA: TGTGCCACCAGCAGACAAACCACAGGGCAGGATGGCTACACCTTC

J: TRBJ1-2
D: NA
size: few
V: TRBV28
CDR3: CASSLGGLDGYTF
DNA: TGTGCCAGCAGTTTAGGGGGGCTAGATGGCTACACCTTC

J: TRBJ1-6
D: NA
size: few
V: TRBV28
CDR3: CASNPAQASGSPLHF
DNA: TGTGCCAGCAATCCGGCCCAGGCATCGGGTTCACCCCTCCACTTT

J: TRBJ2-3
D: NA
size: NA
V: TRBV7-2
CDR3: CASSLGGAADTQYF
DNA: TGTGCCAGCAGCTTAGGGGGGGCGGCAGATACGCAGTATTTT

J: TRBJ2-4
D: NA
size: few
V: TRBV10-3
CDR3: CAISDEGWSKNIQYF
DNA: TGTGCCATCAGTGACGAGGGTTGGTCCAAAAACATTCAGTACTTC

J: TRBJ2-1
D: NA
size: few
V: TRBV25-1
CDR3: CASSAMYRHEQFF
DNA: TGTGCCAGCAGTGCCATGTACCGGCATGAGCAGTTCTTC

J: TRBJ2-5
D: NA
size: few
V: TRBV19
CDR3: CASPETQYF
DNA: TGTGCCAGCCCAGAGACCCAGTACTTC

J: TRBJ2-5
D: NA
size: few
V: TRBV29-1
CDR3: CSGCWGQETQYF
DNA: TGCAGTGGGTGTTGGGGCCAAGAGACCCAGTACTTC

J: TRBJ1-1
D: NA
size: NA
V: TRBV29-1
CDR3: CSVAQGVNTEAFF
DNA: TGCAGCGTTGCACAGGGAGTGAACACTGAAGCTTTCTTT

J: TRBJ1-1
D: NA
size: few
V: TRBV19
CDR3: CASSPQGRWGTEAFF
DNA: TGTGCCAGTAGCCCCCAGGGCAGATGGGGGACTGAAGCTTTCTTT

J: TRBJ1-1
D: NA
size: NA
V: TRBV7-9
CDR3: CASSPAANTEAFF
DNA: TGTGCCAGCAGCCCCGCAGCGAACACTGAAGCTTTCTTT

J: TRBJ2-5
D: NA
size: NA
V: TRBV7-9
CDR3: CASSFRGVEETQYF
DNA: TGTGCCAGCAGCTTCCGCGGAGTAGAGGAGACCCAGTACTTC

J: TRBJ2-3
D: NA
size: few
V: TRBV21-1
CDR3: CASKAETDTQYF
DNA: TGTGCCAGCAAAGCAGAGACAGATACGCAGTATTTT

J: TRBJ2-5
D: TRBD1
size: once
V: TRBV9
CDR3: CASSANTGVQETQYF
DNA: TGTGCCAGCAGCGCGAATACAGGGGTCCAAGAGACCCAGTACTTC

J: TRBJ1-2
D: NA
size: NA
V: TRBV28
CDR3: CASSLRDSYYGYTF
DNA: TGTGCCAGCAGTCTGCGAGACAGCTACTATGGCTACACCTTC

J: TRBJ1-2
D: NA
size: NA
V: TRBV28
CDR3: CASSPHMSYTLTGPYGYTF
DNA: TGTGCCAGCAGTCCACATATGTCGTACACCTTGACCGGGCCCTATGGCTACACCTTC

J: TRBJ1-1
D: NA
size: few
V: TRBV29-1
CDR3: CSAIPDYLGENTEAFF
DNA: TGCAGCGCCATCCCAGACTACCTGGGCGAGAACACTGAAGCTTTCTTT

J: TRBJ1-1
D: TRBD1
size: few
V: TRBV19
CDR3: CASSMGRTGVNTEAFF
DNA: TGTGCCAGTAGTATGGGGCGGACAGGGGTGAACACTGAAGCTTTCTTT

J: TRBJ1-1
D: NA
size: NA
V: TRBV2
CDR3: CASGTGYYTEAFF
DNA: TGTGCCAGCGGTACAGGGTATTACACTGAAGCTTTCTTT

J: TRBJ1-2
D: NA
size: few
V: TRBV4-3
CDR3: CASSHIDRNYGYTF
DNA: TGCGCCAGCAGCCACATAGACAGGAACTATGGCTACACCTTC

J: TRBJ2-1
D: TRBD1
size: NA
V: TRBV12-5
CDR3: CASGLVVGQGTFNEQFF
DNA: TGTGCTAGTGGTTTGGTAGTGGGACAGGGGACCTTCAATGAGCAGTTCTTC

J: TRBJ2-3
D: TRBD2
size: NA
V: TRBV4-3
CDR3: CASSQDRPIGGTSGRDTQYF
DNA: TGCGCCAGCAGCCAAGATAGACCGATAGGAGGGACTAGCGGGAGGGATACGCAGTATTTT

J: TRBJ2-7
D: TRBD1
size: few
V: TRBV30
CDR3: CAWSVEGAHEQYF
DNA: TGTGCCTGGAGTGTCGAGGGGGCCCACGAGCAGTACTTC

J: TRBJ1-1
D: NA
size: NA
V: TRBV30
CDR3: CAWSGQTEAFF
DNA: TGTGCCTGGAGCGGACAGACTGAAGCTTTCTTT

J: TRBJ2-3
D: NA
size: few
V: TRBV18
CDR3: CASSPIDSTDTQYF
DNA: TGTGCCAGCTCACCAATTGACAGCACAGATACGCAGTATTTT

J: TRBJ2-1
D: TRBD2
size: NA
V: TRBV11-3
CDR3: CASSPRKAGDPGNEQFF
DNA: TGTGCCAGCAGCCCCCGTAAAGCGGGGGACCCTGGCAATGAGCAGTTCTTC

J: TRBJ1-4
D: NA
size: NA
V: TRBV30
CDR3: CAWKGSLNEKLFF
DNA: TGTGCCTGGAAGGGCAGCCTTAATGAAAAACTGTTTTTT

J: TRBJ2-4
D: NA
size: few
V: TRBV7-9
CDR3: CASSLLGASLAKNIQYF
DNA: TGTGCCAGCAGCTTGTTGGGGGCTAGTCTAGCCAAAAACATTCAGTACTTC

J: TRBJ2-1
D: TRBD2
size: few
V: TRBV7-2
CDR3: CASSRLTSGGTSVNEQFF
DNA: TGTGCCAGCAGCAGATTGACTAGCGGGGGGACATCTGTCAATGAGCAGTTCTTC

J: TRBJ1-2
D: NA
size: few
V: TRBV4-3
CDR3: CASSRTEGYGYTF
DNA: TGCGCCAGCAGCCGGACAGAGGGCTATGGCTACACCTTC

J: TRBJ1-6
D: NA
size: NA
V: TRBV5-1
CDR3: CASRTGTNNSPLHF
DNA: TGCGCCAGCAGGACCGGGACAAACAATTCACCCCTCCACTTT

J: TRBJ2-1
D: TRBD2
size: few
V: TRBV4-3
CDR3: CASSQRTSGSVNEQFF
DNA: TGCGCCAGCAGCCAGAGAACTAGCGGGAGTGTAAATGAGCAGTTCTTC

J: TRBJ1-2
D: NA
size: once
V: TRBV30
CDR3: CAWSARQAYGYTF
DNA: TGTGCCTGGAGTGCTAGACAGGCTTATGGCTACACCTTC

J: TRBJ1-3
D: NA
size: NA
V: TRBV7-2
CDR3: CASSSELIRDSGNTIYF
DNA: TGTGCCAGCAGCTCCGAATTGATTCGGGACTCTGGAAACACCATATATTTT

J: TRBJ2-3
D: NA
size: few
V: TRBV7-2
CDR3: CASSLWTDTQYF
DNA: TGTGCCAGCAGCTTATGGACAGATACGCAGTATTTT

J: TRBJ1-6
D: NA
size: few
V: TRBV18
CDR3: CASSPIWVRGPESPLHF
DNA: TGTGCCAGCTCACCTATTTGGGTTCGAGGGCCGGAATCACCCCTCCACTTT

J: TRBJ2-3
D: NA
size: NA
V: TRBV10-3
CDR3: CAISTTGMDTQYF
DNA: TGTGCCATCAGCACAACAGGGATGGATACGCAGTATTTT

J: TRBJ1-1
D: NA
size: NA
V: TRBV25-1
CDR3: CASTTGMNTEAFF
DNA: TGTGCCAGCACAACAGGCATGAACACTGAAGCTTTCTTT

J: TRBJ2-3
D: NA
size: many
V: TRBV10-3
CDR3: CAINRGTDTQYF
DNA: TGTGCCATCAACCGCGGCACAGATACGCAGTATTTT

J: TRBJ2-2
D: NA
size: many
V: TRBV7-9
CDR3: CASVAGELFF
DNA: TGTGCCAGCGTGGCCGGGGAGCTGTTTTTT

J: TRBJ2-5
D: NA
size: few
V: TRBV7-2
CDR3: CASSLGVRETQYF
DNA: TGTGCCAGCAGCTTAGGGGTCAGGGAGACCCAGTACTTC